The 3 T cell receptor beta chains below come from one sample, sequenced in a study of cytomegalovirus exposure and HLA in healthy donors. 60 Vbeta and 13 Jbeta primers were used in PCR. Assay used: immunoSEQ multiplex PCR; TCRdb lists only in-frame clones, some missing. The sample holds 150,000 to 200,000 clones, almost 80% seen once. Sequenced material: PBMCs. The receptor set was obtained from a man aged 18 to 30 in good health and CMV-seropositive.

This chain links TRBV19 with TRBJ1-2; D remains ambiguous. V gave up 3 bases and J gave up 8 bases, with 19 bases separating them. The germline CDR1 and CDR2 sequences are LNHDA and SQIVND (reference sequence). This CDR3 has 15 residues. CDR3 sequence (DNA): TGTGCCAGTAGTATTACCGGGAGGTCAGCCCACGGCTACACCTTC. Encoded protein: CASSITGRSAHGYTF. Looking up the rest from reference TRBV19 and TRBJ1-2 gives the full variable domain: DGGITQSPKYLFRKEGQNVTLSCEQNLNHDAMYWYRQDPGQGLRLIYYSQIVNDFQKGDIAEGYSVSREKKESFPLTVTSAQKNPTAFYLCASSITGRSAHGYTFGSGTRLTVV.

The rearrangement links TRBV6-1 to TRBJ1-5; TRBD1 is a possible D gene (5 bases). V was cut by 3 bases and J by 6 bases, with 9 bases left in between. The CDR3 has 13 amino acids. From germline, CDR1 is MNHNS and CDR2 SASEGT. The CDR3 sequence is CASSDGGFQPQHF. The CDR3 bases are TGTGCCAGCAGTGATGGGGGGTTTCAGCCCCAGCATTTT.

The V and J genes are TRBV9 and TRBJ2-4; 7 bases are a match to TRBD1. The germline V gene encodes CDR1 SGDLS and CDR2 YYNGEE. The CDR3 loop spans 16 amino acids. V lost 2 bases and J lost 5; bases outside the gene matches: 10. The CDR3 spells CASSVGDGGQQNIQYF. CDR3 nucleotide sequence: TGTGCCAGCAGCGTTGGCGATGGGGGACAGCAAAACATTCAGTACTTC.